Described below is a single T cell receptor beta chain sequence and its context. Its antigen is still unknown. These data come from a study of long-term antiretroviral therapy in people with HIV. Background on the study: The earliest specimens came about a decade ahead of the 2015 immediate-ART recommendation.

Clinicians in the United States treated all participants with HIV. CDR1 is SGHDT, CDR2 YYEEEE, per germline. CDR3 length: 16 residues. V was pared by 2 bases and J by 3 bases, with 17 bases between. The assay used was immunoSEQ (version v3.0), run at survey level. Sequencing was performed with immunoSEQ multiplex PCR; in TCRdb, only in-frame clones are kept and a portion is missing. The top ten hold approximately 21% of the sample, which has more than 10,000 clones, roughly three quarters seen once. Findings of the study overall: Dominating the repertoire at all time points were the clones that expanded before ART.

This sequence joins TRBV5-6 and TRBJ1-2; D is perhaps TRBD1 (6 bases). The material sequenced was unsorted PBMCs, taken 0.5 years before starting antiretroviral therapy. The source of this sequence is a woman aged 40 to 50 with HIV. The CDR3 spells CASSLRETGDYYGYTF. The CDR3 DNA is TGTGCCAGCAGCTTAAGGGAGACAGGTGATTACTATGGCTACACCTTC.